Sequencing of this T cell receptor (beta chain) was carried out in a study of blood T cell repertoires in COVID-19. Sequenced by immunoSEQ multiplex PCR; TCRdb stores in-frame clones only, minus some. The sample includes 25,000 to 35,000 clones, around nine tenths of them seen just once. The sample taken for sequencing was peripheral blood. The origin of this receptor is a human donor in a cohort sampled during active COVID-19. The donor label of this sample is uncertain.

The CDR3 loop is CASRVTGSTQETQYF. The CDR3 coding sequence is TGTGCCAGCAGGGTTACAGGGTCCACTCAAGAGACCCAGTACTTC. The chain has TRBV6-5 and TRBJ2-5, with D possibly being TRBD1 (6 bases). CDR1 and CDR2 (germline): MNHEY, SVGAGI. The germline V and J ends were trimmed by 6 bases and 2 bases, with 16 bases remaining between them. The CDR3 length is 15 residues.